The present TCR beta chain was sequenced within a study of metastatic and nonmetastatic thyroid tumors (dated by TCRdb to the early 2020s). About the investigation overall: For patients with malignant and with benign thyroid disease, the researchers compared repertoires between peripheral blood samples and tumor or nodule tissue samples. The research as a whole found: TCR beta diversity was reported as significantly higher in malignant tumors than in benign nodules, in both blood and tumor samples.

CDR1 SSHAT and CDR2 FNYEAQ were looked up in the germline V gene (reference sequence). Including cysteine and phenylalanine, the CDR3 has 15 amino acids. Solely the CDR3 DNA is kept, with 45 bases framed from the first base. No patient had received any treatment before thyroid surgery. Using T-cell receptor beta sequencing, the researchers looked back retrospectively at clinical samples from patients, gathered between about 2011 and 2018. Receptor amplification or capture employed PCR. The sequencer was an Illumina HiSeq 4000. High-throughput sequencing was used to profile the TCR beta-chain CDR3 region of each patient. In the authors' own workflow: A classifier to discriminate distant-metastatic papillary thyroid cancer patients was built from CDR3 differences across clinicopathological groups. The Shannon index was used to assess repertoire diversity, and the Morisita-Horn index was used to assess tumor-blood repertoire similarity. In TCRdb, the public reads were trimmed at Q25 with fastp and aligned with MiXCR, with productive beta chains retained. The V and J calls here are based on TCRdb, not the publication. The sample profile shows 85,000 to 95,000 clones; 15% of them were found once. The top ten clones comprise around 3.3% of the sample.

This clone was observed many times. Its binding antigen is unknown. An end of the junction does not agree with germline; a read error may underlie this. Sequencing input: blood. This TCR was sampled from a female donor with papillary thyroid cancer or a benign thyroid nodule (not recorded which). Some clones in this sample may be carry-over from other donors' samples. The rearrangement combines TRBV7-7 with TRBJ2-5, with TRBD2 tentatively as D gene (5 bases match). The base sequence is TGTGCTAGCACACCTGGAGAGGGAAGAGGGGAGACCCAGTACTTC. Its translation reads: CASTPGEGRGETQYF.